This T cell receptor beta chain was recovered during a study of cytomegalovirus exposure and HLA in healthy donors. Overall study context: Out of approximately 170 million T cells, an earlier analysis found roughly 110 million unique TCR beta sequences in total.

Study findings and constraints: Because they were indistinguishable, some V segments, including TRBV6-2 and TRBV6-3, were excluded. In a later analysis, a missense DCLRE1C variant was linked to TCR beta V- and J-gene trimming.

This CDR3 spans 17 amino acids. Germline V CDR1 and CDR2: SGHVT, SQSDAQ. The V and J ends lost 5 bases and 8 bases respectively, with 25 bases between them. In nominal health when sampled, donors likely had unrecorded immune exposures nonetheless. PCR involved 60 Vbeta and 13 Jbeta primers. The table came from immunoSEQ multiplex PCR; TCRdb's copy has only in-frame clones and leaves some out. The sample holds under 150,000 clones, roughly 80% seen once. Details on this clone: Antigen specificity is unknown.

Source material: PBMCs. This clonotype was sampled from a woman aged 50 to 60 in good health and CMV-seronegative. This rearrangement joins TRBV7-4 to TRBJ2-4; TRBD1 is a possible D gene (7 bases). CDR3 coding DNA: TGTGCCAGCAGCCCACGGGGAGGACAGGCAGGGATGGACATTCAGTACTTC. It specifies CASSPRGGQAGMDIQYF.